These 3 T cell receptor beta chains came from one sample sequenced in a study of siplizumab effects on memory and regulatory T cells. Sequencing used immunoSEQ multiplex PCR; TCRdb keeps in-frame clones, though not all of them. The sample lists some 100,000 clones; 94% were seen once. Material: Tregs sorted from blood. These receptors came from a human donor in good health.

The CDR3 DNA reads TGCAGTGCTAGTCCAAACAGGGGGCCTTTCTTT. This encodes CSASPNRGPFF. V is TRBV20-1 and J is TRBJ1-1; 9 bases are a match to TRBD1. The CDR3 consists of 11 residues. The V and J ends lost 3 bases and 12 bases, in that order; junction bases with no gene match: 5. The V gene's germline CDR1 is DFQATT and CDR2 SNEGSKA (reference sequence).

The genes are TRBV4-2 and TRBJ1-5; possible D gene TRBD1, 6 bases. V lost 1 base and J lost 0, with 13 bases in between. The CDR3 is 17 residues long. Germline lookup yields CDR1 LGHNA and CDR2 YNFKEQ. CDR3 residues: CASSQVRGGVSNQPQHF. CDR3 DNA sequence: TGTGCCAGCAGCCAAGTCAGGGGAGGAGTTAGCAATCAGCCCCAGCATTTT.

This chain joins TRBV9 and TRBJ2-5; possibly TRBD1 for D (7 bases). Trimming pared 1 base from V and 3 bases from J, leaving 22 bases between. Germline values: CDR1 SGDLS, CDR2 YYNGEE. This CDR3 contains 18 residues. This CDR3 is CASSVFAGETGRKETQYF. The CDR3 bases are TGTGCCAGCAGCGTATTCGCCGGCGAGACAGGGAGGAAAGAGACCCAGTACTTC.